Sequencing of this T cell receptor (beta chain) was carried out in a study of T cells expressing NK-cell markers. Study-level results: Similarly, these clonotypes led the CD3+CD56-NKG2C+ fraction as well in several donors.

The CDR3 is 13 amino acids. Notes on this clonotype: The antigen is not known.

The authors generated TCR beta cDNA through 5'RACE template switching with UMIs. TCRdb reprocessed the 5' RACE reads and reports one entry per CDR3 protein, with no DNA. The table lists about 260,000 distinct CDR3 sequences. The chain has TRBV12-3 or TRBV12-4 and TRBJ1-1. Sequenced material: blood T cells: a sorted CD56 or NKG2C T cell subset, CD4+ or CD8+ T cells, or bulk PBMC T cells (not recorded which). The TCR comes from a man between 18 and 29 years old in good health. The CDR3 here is CASSSYRTGEAFF.